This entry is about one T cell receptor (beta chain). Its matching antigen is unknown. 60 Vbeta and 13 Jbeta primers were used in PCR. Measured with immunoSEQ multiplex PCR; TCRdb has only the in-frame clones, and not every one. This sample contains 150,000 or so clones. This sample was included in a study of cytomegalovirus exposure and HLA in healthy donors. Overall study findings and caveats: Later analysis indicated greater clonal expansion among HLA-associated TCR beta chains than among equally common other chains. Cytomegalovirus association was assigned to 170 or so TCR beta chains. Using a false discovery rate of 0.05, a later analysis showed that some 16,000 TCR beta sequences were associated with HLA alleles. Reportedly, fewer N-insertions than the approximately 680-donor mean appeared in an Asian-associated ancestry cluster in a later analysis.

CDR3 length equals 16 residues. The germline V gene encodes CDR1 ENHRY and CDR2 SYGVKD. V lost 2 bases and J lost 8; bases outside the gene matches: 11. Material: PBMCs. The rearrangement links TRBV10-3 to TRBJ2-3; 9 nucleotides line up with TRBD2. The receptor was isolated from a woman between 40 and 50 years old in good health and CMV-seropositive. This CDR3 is CAISESLSLAGTTQYF. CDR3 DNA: TGTGCCATCAGTGAGAGTTTGAGCCTAGCGGGAACTACGCAGTATTTT.